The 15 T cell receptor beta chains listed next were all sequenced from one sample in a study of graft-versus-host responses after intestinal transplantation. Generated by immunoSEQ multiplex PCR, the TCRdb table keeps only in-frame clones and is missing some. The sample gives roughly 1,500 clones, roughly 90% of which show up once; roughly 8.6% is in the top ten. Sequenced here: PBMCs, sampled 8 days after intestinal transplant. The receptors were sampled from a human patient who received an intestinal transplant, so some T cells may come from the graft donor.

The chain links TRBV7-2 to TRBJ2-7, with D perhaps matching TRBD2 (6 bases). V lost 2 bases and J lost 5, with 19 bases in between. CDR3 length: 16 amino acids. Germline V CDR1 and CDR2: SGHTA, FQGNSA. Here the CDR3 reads CASSLSYSWRDDEQYF. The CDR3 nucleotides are TGTGCCAGCAGCTTAAGCTATTCGTGGCGGGACGACGAGCAGTACTTC.

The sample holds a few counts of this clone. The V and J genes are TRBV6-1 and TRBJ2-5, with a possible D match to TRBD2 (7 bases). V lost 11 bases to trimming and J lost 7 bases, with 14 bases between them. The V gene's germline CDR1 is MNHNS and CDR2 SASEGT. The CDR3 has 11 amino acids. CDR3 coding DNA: TGTGCCGGCTTAGGGGGGGGGACCCAGTACTTC. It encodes CAGLGGGTQYF.

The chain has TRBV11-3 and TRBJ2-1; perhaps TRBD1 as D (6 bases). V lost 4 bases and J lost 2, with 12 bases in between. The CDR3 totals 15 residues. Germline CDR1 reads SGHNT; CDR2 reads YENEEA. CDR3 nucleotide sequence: TGTGCCAGCAGCTCCTACAGGGTAGCCTACAATGAGCAGTTCTTC. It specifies CASSSYRVAYNEQFF.

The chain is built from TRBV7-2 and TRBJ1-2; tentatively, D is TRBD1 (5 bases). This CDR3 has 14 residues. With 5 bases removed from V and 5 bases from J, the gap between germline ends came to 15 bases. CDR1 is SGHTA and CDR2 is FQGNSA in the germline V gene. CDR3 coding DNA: TGTGCCAGCAGCACAGTGAAGGGGCCGTATGGCTACACCTTC. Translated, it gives CASSTVKGPYGYTF.

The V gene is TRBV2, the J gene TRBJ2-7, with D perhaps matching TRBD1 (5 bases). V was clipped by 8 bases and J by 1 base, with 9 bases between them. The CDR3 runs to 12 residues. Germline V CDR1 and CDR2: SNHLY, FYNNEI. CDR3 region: CASCQGSYEQYF. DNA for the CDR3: TGTGCCAGCTGTCAGGGATCCTACGAGCAGTACTTC.

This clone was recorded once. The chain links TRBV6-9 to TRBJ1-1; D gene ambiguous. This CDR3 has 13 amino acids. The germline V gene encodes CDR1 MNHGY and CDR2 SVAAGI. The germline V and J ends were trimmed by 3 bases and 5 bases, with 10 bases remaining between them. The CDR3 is CASSYFVGTEAFF. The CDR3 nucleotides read TGTGCCAGCAGTTACTTTGTAGGGACTGAAGCTTTCTTT.

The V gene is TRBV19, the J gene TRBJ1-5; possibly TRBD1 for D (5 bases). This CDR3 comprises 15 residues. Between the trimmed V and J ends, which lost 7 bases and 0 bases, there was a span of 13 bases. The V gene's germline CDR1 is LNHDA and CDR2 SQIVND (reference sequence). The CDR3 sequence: CASKWGSYSNQPQHF. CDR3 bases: TGTGCCAGTAAATGGGGCAGCTATAGCAATCAGCCCCAGCATTTT.

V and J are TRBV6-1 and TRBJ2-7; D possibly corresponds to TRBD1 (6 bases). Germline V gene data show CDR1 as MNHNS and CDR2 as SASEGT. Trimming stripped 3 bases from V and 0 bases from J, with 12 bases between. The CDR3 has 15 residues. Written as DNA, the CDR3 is TGTGCCAGCAGTGACGGGGACACGGGCTCCTACGAGCAGTACTTC. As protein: CASSDGDTGSYEQYF.

The CDR3 spells CASGFTGGGYTF. The CDR3 coding sequence is TGCGCCAGTGGGTTCACAGGAGGTGGCTACACCTTC. The chain recombines TRBV5-1 with TRBJ1-2; a possible D gene is TRBD1 (5 bases). Germline-derived CDR1 and CDR2 are SGHRS and YFSETQ. This CDR3 comprises 12 residues. The V and J ends lost 8 bases and 7 bases respectively, with 15 bases between them.

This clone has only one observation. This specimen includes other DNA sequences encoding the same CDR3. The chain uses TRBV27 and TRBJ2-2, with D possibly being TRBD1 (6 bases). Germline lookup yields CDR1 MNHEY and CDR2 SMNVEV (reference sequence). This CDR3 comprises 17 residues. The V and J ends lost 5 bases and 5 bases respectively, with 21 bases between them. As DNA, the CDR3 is TGTGCCAGCAGTCTAGGGGGTGGTGGGAGTAGGACCGGGGAGCTGTTTTTT. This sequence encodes CASSLGGGGSRTGELFF.

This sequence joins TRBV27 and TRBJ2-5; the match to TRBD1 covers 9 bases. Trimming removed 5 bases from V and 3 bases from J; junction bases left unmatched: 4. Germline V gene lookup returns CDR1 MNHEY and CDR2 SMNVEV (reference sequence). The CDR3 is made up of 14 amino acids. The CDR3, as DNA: TGTGCCAGCAGTCCCTGGACAGGGGAAGAGACCCAGTACTTC. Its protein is CASSPWTGEETQYF.

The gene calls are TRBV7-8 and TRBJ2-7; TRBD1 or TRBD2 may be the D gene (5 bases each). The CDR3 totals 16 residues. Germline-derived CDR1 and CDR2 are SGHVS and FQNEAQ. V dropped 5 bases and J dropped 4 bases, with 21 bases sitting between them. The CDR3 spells CASSQSAGRVSYEQYF. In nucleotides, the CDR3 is TGTGCCAGCAGCCAGTCCGCGGGCAGGGTGTCGTACGAGCAGTACTTC.

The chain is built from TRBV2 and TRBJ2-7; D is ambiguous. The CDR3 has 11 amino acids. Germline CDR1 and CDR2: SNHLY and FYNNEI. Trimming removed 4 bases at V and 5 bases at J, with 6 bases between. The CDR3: CASSAWHEQYF. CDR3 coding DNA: TGTGCCAGCAGTGCTTGGCACGAGCAGTACTTC.

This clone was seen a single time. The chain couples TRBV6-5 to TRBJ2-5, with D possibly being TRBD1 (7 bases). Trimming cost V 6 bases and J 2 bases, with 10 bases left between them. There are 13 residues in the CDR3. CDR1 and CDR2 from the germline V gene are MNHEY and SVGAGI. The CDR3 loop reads CASRRGQQETQYF. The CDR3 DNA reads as TGTGCCAGCAGGCGGGGACAGCAAGAGACCCAGTACTTC.

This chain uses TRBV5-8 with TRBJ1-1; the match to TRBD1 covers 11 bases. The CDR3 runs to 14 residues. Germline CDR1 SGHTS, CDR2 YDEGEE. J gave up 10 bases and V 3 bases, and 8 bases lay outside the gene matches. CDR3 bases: TGTGCCAGCAGCTGGGGGACAGGGGGAATCGCAGCTTTCTTT. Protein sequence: CASSWGTGGIAAFF.